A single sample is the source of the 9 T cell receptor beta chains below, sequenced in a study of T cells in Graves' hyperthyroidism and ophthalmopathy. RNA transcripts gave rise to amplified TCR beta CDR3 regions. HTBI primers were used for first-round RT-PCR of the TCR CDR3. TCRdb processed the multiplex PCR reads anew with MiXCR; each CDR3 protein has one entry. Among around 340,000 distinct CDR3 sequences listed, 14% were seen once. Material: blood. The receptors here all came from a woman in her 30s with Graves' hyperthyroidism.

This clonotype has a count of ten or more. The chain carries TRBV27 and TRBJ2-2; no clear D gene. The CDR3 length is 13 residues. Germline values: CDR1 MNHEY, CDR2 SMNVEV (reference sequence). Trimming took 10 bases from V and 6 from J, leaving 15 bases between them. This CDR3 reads CATPAHRAGELFF. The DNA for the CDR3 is TGTGCCACCCCGGCCCATCGGGCCGGGGAGCTGTTTTTT.

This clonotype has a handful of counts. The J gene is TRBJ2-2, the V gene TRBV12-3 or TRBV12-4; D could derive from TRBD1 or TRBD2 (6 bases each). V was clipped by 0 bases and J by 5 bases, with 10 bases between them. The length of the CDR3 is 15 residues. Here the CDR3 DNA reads TGTGCCAGCAGTTTAGCCGGGGGCATAACCGGGGAGCTGTTTTTT. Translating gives CASSLAGGITGELFF.

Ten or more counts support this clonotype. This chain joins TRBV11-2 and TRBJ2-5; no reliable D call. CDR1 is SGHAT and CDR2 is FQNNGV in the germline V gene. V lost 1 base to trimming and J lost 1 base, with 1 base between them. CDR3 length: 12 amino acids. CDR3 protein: CASSLAQETQYF. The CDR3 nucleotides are TGTGCCAGCAGCTTAGCCCAAGAGACCCAGTACTTC.

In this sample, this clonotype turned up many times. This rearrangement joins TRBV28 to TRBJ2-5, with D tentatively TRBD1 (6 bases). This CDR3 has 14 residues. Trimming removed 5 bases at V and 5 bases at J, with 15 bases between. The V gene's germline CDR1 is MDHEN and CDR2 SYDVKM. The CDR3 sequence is CASSTPGQGETQYF. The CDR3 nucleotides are TGTGCCAGCAGTACACCGGGCCAGGGGGAGACCCAGTACTTC.

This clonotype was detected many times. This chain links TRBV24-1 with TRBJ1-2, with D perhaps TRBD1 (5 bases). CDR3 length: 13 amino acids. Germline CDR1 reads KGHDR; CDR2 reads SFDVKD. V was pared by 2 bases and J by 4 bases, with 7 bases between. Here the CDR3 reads CATSDSTVYGYTF. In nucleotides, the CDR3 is TGTGCCACCAGTGATTCGACAGTCTATGGCTACACCTTC.

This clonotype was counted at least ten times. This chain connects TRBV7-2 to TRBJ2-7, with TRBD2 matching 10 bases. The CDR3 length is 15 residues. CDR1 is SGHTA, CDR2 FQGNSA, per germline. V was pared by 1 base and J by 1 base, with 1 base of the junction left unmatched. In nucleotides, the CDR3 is TGTGCCAGCAGCTTAGAACTAGCGGGGTCCTACGAGCAGTACTTC. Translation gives CASSLELAGSYEQYF.

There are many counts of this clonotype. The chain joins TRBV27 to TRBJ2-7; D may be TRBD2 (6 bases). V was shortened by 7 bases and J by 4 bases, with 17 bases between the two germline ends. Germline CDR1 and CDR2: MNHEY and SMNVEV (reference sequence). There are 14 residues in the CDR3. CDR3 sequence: CASTAIRREYEQYF. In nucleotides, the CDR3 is TGTGCCAGCACAGCAATAAGGCGGGAATACGAGCAGTACTTC.

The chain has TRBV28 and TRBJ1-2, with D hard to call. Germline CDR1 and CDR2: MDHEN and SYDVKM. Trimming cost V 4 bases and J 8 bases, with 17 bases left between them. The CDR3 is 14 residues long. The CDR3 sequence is CASSSDPRFQGYTF. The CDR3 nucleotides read TGTGCCAGCAGTTCCGACCCTCGGTTTCAAGGCTACACCTTC.

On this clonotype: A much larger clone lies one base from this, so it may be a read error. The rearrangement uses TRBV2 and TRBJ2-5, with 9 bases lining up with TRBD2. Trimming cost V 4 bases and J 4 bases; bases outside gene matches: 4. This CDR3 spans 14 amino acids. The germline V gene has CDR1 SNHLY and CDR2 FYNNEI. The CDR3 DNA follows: TGTGCCAGCAGTGTAAGGCGGGGGGGAGAGACCCAGTACTTC. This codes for CASSVRRGGETQYF.